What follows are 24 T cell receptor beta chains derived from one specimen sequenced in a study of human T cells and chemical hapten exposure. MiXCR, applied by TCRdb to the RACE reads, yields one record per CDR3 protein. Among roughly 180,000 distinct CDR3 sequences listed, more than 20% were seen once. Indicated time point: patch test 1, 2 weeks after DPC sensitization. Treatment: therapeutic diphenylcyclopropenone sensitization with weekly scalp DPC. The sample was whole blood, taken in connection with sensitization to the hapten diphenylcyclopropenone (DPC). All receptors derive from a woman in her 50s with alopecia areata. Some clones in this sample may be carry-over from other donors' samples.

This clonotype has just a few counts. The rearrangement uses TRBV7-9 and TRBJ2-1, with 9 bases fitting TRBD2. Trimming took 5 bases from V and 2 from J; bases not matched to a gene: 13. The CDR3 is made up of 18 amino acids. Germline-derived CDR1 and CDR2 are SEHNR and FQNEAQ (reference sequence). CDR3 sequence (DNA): TGTGCCAGCAGCATAGTTAGCGGGAGAAAATACGCCTACAATGAGCAGTTCTTC. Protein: CASSIVSGRKYAYNEQFF.

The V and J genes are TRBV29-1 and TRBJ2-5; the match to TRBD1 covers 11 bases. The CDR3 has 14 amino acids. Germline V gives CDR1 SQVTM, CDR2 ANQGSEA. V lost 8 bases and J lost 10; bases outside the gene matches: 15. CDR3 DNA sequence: TGCAGCTCTTCCGGGACAGGGGGATATGAGGGCCAGTACTTC. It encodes CSSSGTGGYEGQYF.

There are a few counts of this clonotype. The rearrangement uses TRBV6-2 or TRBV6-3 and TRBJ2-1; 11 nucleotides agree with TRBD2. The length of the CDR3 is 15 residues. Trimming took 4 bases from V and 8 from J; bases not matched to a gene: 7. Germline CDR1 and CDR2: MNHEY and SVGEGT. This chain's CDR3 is CASSLTTSGSYEQFF. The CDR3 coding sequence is TGTGCCAGCAGTTTAACTACTAGCGGGAGCTATGAGCAGTTCTTC.

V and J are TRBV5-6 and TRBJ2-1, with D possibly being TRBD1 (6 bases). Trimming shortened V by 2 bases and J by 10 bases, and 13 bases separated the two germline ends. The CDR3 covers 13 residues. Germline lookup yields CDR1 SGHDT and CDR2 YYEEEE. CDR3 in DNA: TGTGCCAGCAGCTTCGGGACACCGGTCGAGCAGTTCTTC. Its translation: CASSFGTPVEQFF.

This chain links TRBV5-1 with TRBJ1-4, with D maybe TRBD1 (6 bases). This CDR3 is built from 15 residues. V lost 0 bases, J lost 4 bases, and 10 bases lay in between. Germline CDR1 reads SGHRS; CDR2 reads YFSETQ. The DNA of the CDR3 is TGCGCCAGCAGCTTGGCCTTACAGGGTAATGAAAAACTGTTTTTT. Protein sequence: CASSLALQGNEKLFF.

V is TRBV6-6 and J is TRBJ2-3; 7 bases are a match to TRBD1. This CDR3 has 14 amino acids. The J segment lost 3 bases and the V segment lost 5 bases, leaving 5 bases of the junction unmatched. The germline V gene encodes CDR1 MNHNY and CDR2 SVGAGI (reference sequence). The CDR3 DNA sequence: TGTGCCAGCAGTCGACAGGGAGAAACAGATACGCAGTATTTT. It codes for CASSRQGETDTQYF.

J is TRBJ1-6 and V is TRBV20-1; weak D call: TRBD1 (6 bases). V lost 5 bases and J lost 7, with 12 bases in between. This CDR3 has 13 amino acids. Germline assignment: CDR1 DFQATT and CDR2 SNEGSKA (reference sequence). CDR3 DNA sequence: TGCAGTGCTCTGGACAGAGGGAATTCACCCCTCCACTTT. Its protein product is CSALDRGNSPLHF.

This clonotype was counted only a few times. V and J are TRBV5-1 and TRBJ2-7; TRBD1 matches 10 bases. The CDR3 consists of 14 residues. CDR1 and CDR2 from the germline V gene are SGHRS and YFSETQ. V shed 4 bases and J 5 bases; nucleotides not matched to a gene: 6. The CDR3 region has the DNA TGCGCCAGCAGCGCGGGACAGGGGAGCCACGAGCAGTACTTC. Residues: CASSAGQGSHEQYF.

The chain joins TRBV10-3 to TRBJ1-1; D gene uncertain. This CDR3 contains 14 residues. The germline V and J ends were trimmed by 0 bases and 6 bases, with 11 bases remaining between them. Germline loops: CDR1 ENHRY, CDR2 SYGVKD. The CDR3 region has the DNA TGTGCCATCAGTGAGTCTGAGGGAGCGGCTGAAGCTTTCTTT. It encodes CAISESEGAAEAFF.

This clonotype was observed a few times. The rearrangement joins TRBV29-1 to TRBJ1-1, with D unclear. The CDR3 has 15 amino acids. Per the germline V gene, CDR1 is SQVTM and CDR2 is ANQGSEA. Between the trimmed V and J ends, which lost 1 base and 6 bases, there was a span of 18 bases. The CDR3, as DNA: TGCAGCGTTGAAGCCTTTAGGGCCACTGGCGCTGAAGCTTTCTTT. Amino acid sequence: CSVEAFRATGAEAFF.

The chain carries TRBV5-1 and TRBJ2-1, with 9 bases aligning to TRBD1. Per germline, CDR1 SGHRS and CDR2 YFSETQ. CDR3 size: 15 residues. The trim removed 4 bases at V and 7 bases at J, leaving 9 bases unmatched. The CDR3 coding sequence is TGCGCCAGCAGCCCCGTGGACAGGGGAACGAATGAGCAGTTCTTC. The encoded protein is CASSPVDRGTNEQFF.

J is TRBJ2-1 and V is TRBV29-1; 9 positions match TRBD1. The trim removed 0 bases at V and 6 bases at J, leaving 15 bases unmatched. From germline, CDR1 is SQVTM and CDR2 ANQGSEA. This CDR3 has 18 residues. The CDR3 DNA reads TGCAGCGTTGAAGAGGGACCCGGTCCTGGACAGGGGTCCAATGAGCAGTTCTTC. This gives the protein CSVEEGPGPGQGSNEQFF.

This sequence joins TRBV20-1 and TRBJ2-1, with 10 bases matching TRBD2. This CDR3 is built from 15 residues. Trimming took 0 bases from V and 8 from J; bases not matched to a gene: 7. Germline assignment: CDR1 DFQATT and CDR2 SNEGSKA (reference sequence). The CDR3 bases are TGCAGTGCTAGAGATCACCTAGCGGGGGACGATGAGCAGTTCTTC. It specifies CSARDHLAGDDEQFF.

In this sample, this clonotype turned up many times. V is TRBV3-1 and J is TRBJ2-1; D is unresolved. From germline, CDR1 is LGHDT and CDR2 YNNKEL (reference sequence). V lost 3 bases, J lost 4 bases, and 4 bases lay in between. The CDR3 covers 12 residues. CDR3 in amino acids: CASSQGYNEQFF. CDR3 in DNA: TGTGCCAGCAGCCAGGGATACAATGAGCAGTTCTTC.

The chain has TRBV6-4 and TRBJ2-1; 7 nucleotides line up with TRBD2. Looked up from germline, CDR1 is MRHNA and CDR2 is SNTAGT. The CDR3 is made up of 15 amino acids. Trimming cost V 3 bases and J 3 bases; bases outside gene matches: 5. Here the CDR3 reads CASSEAAGRYNEQFF. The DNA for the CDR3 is TGTGCCAGCAGTGAGGCAGCGGGGCGCTACAATGAGCAGTTCTTC.

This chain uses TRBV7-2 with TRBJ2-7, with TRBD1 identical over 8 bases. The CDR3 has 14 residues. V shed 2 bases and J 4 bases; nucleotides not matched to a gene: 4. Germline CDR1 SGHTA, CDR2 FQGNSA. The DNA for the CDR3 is TGTGCCAGCAGCTTAAGCACAGGGGGGTACGAGCAGTACTTC. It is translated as CASSLSTGGYEQYF.

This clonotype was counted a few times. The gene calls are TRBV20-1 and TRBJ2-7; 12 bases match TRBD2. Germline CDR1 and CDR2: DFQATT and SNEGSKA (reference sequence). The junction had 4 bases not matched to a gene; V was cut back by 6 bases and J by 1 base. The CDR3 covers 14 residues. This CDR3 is CSAGGLAGSYEQYF. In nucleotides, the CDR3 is TGCAGTGCCGGAGGACTAGCGGGATCCTACGAGCAGTACTTC.

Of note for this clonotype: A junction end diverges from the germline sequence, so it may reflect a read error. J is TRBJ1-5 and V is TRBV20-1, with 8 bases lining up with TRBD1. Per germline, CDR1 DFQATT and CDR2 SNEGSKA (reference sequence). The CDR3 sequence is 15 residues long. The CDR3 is CSAVNRGRVNQLQHF. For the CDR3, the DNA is TGCAGTGCGGTTAACAGGGGGAGAGTTAATCAGCTCCAGCATTTT.

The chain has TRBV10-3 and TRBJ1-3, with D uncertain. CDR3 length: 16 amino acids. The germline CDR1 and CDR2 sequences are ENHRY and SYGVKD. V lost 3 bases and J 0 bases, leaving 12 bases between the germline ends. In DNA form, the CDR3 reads TGTGCCATCAGTGACCGGGCCATGAGCTCTGGAAACACCATATATTTT. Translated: CAISDRAMSSGNTIYF.

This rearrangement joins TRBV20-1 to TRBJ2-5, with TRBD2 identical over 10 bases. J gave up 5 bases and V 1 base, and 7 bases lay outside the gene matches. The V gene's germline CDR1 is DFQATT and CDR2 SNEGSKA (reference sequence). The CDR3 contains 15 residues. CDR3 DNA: TGCAGTGCTAGAGGGACTAGCGGAAATGGGGAGACCCAGTACTTC. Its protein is CSARGTSGNGETQYF.

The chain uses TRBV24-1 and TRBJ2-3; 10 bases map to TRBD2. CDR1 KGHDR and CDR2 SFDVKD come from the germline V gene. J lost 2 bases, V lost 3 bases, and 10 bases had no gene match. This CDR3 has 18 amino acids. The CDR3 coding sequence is TGTGCCACCAGTGATGGATGGATCGGGACTAGCGTCACAGATACGCAGTATTTT. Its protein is CATSDGWIGTSVTDTQYF.

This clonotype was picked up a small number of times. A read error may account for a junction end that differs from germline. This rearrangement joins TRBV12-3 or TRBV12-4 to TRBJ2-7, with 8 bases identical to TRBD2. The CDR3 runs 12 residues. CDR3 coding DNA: TGTGCCAGCAGTTTAGCCGGGAGGGCCGAAATCTTC. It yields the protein CASSLAGRAEIF.

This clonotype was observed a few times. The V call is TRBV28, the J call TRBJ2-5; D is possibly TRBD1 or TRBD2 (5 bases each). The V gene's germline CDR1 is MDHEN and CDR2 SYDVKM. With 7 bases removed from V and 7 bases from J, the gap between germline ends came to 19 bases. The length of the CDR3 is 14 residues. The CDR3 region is CASTPGRASGTQYF. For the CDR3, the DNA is TGTGCCAGCACTCCGGGACGGGCGTCCGGGACCCAGTACTTC. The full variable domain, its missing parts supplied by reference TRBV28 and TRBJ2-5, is DVKVTQSSRYLVKRTGEKVFLECVQDMDHENMFWYRQDPGLGLRLIYFSYDVKMKEKGDIPEGYSVSREKKERFSLILESASTNQTSMYLCASTPGRASGTQYFGPGTRLLVL.

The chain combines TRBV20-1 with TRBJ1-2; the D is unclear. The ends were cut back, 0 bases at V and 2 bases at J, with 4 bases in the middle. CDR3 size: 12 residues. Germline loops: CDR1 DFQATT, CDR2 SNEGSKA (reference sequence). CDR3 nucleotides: TGCAGTGCTAGAGAACAGAACTATGGCTACACCTTC. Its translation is CSAREQNYGYTF.